This T cell receptor beta chain was found in a study of CD8 T cells in Susac syndrome. This clonotype showed up just once. This CDR3 contains 14 residues. V was shortened by 5 bases and J by 4 bases, with 14 bases between the two germline ends. Germline V gene data show CDR1 as SGHVS and CDR2 as FNYEAQ. The authors reverse transcribed roughly 0.5 to 1 ug RNA with random hexamers. TCRdb re-called the immunoSEQ multiplex PCR reads with MiXCR, one entry per CDR3 protein. The table shows 150,000 to 200,000 distinct CDR3 sequences, with 93% occurring only once. Source material: CD4+ T cells from PBMCs. This chain links TRBV7-6 with TRBJ1-2; D is ambiguous. This TCR was recovered from a human donor in good health. CDR3 protein: CASSENGGSYGYTF. DNA for the CDR3: TGTGCCAGCAGCGAAAACGGCGGTTCCTATGGCTACACCTTC.